This section outlines one TCR beta chain sequence together with its context. This sample is drawn from a study of T cell responses to AZD1222 COVID-19 vaccine. Per the germline V gene, CDR1 is MNHEY and CDR2 is SVGAGI. The CDR3 runs 13 residues. The V end lost 7 bases, the J end lost 0 bases, and 6 bases lay between the germline ends. The method was immunoSEQ multiplex PCR; TCRdb's version includes in-frame clones alone and lacks a portion of them. This sample has 95,000 to 150,000 clones, with 92% found just once. The sequenced sample was peripheral blood, obtained on day 0 of AZD1222 vaccination. The rearrangement uses TRBV6-5 and TRBJ2-2, with D perhaps TRBD1 or TRBD2 (5 bases each). The clonotype originates from an adult in good health. This chain's CDR3 is CASMGANTGELFF. CDR3 nucleotide sequence: TGTGCCAGCATGGGGGCGAACACCGGGGAGCTGTTTTTT.